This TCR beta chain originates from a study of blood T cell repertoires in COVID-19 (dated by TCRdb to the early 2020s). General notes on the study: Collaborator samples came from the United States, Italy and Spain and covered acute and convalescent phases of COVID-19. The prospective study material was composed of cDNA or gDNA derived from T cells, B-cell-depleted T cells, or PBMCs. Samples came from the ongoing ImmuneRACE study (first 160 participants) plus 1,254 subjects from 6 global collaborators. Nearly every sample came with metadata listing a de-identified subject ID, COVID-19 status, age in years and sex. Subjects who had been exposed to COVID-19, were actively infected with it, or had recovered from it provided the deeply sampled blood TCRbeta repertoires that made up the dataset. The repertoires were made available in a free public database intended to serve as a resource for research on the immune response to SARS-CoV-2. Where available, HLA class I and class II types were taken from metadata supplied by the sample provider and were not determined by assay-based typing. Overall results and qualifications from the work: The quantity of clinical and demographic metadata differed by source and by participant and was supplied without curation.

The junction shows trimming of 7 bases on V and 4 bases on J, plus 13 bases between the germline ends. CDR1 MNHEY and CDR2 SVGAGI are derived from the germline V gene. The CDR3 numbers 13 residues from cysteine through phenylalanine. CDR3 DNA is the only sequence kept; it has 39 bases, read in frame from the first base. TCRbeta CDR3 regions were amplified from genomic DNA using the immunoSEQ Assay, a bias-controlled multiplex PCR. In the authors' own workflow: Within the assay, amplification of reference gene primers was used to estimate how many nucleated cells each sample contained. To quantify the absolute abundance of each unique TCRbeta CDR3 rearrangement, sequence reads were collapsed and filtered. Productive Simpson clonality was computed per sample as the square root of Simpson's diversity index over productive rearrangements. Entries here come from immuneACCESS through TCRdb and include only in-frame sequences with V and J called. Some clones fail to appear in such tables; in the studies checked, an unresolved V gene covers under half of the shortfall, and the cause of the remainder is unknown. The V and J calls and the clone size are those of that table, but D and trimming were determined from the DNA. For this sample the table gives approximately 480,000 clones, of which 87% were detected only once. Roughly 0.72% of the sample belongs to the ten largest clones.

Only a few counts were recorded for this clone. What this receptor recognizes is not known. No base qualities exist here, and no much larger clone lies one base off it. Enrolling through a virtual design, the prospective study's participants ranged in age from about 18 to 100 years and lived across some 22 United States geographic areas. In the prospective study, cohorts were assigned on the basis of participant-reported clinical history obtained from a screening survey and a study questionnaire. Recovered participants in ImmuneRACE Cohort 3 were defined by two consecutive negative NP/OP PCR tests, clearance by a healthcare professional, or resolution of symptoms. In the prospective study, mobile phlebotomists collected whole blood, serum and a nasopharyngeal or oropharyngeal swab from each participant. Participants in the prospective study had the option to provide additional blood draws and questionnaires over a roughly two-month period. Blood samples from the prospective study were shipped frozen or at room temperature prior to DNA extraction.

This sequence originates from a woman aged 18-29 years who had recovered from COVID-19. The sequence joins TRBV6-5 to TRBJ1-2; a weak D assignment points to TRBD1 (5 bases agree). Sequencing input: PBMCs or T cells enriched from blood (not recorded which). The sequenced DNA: TGTGCCAGCAAGTGGGGGGAGTTCTATGGCTACACCTTC. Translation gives CASKWGEFYGYTF.